The next 8 T cell receptor beta chains were all read from a single sample in a study of blood T cell repertoires in COVID-19. Using immunoSEQ multiplex PCR, the repertoire was profiled, and TCRdb retains in-frame clones only, with some absent. The sample has approximately 200,000 clones, around nine tenths seen once. Specimen: peripheral blood. All receptors come from a man between 60 and 70 years old who had recovered from COVID-19.

A single count supports this clone. The chain couples TRBV5-1 to TRBJ2-3; TRBD2 matches at 7 bases. The CDR3 totals 15 residues. Trimming cost V 5 bases and J 4 bases; bases outside gene matches: 10. Germline V gene sequence: CDR1 SGHRS, CDR2 YFSETQ. This CDR3 reads CASSSSGGGPDTQYF. The CDR3 nucleotides are TGCGCCAGCAGTTCCTCGGGGGGTGGGCCAGATACGCAGTATTTT.

The chain carries TRBV19 and TRBJ1-5; maybe TRBD1 (6 bases). CDR1 and CDR2 (germline): LNHDA, SQIVND (reference sequence). Trimming cost V 3 bases and J 4 bases, with 16 bases left between them. The CDR3 has 16 amino acids. The CDR3 nucleotides are TGTGCCAGTAGTATCCCCACAGGGAAAGGAAATCAGCCCCAGCATTTT. It yields the protein CASSIPTGKGNQPQHF.

This chain connects TRBV3-1 (or the pseudogene TRBV3-2) to TRBJ1-3, with unresolved D. The CDR3 covers 13 residues. The V and J ends lost 8 bases and 2 bases respectively, with 10 bases between them. The germline CDR1 and CDR2 sequences are LGHDT and YNNKEL (reference sequence). The CDR3 sequence is CASELTAGNTIYF. The CDR3 nucleotides read TGTGCCAGCGAACTCACAGCTGGAAACACCATATATTTT.

This clone occurred a few times. The CDR3 protein is CATSDFSPDTQYF. Here the CDR3 DNA reads TGTGCCACCAGTGATTTCAGTCCAGATACGCAGTATTTT. The chain uses TRBV24-1 and TRBJ2-3; no clear D. V was clipped by 1 base and J by 4 bases, with 5 bases between them. Germline V gives CDR1 KGHDR, CDR2 SFDVKD. The CDR3 is made up of 13 amino acids.

The chain combines TRBV7-3 with TRBJ2-1; unclear D gene. Trimming took off 2 bases at V and 4 bases at J, with 9 bases between the two ends. Germline V lookup: CDR1 SGHTA, CDR2 FQGTGA. The CDR3 has 14 amino acids. The CDR3 loop is CASSLDPGYNEQFF. CDR3 nucleotides: TGTGCCAGCAGCTTAGACCCGGGTTACAATGAGCAGTTCTTC.

V is TRBV3-1 (or the pseudogene TRBV3-2) and J is TRBJ2-7; 7 bases are shared with TRBD1. There are 13 residues in the CDR3. The junction had 5 bases not matched to a gene; V was cut back by 4 bases and J by 5 bases. CDR1 LGHDT and CDR2 YNNKEL come from the germline V gene (reference sequence). The CDR3 DNA reads TGTGCCAGCAGCCCCCATGACAGGGACGAGCAGTACTTC. Its translation is CASSPHDRDEQYF.

V and J are TRBV18 and TRBJ2-7; 10 nucleotides align to TRBD2. Germline values: CDR1 KGHSH, CDR2 LQKENI. The CDR3 length is 17 residues. V was clipped by 3 bases and J by 6 bases; unmatched bases: 14. This CDR3 is CASSPPAVSSGSGEQYF. CDR3 coding DNA: TGTGCCAGCTCACCTCCCGCAGTTTCTAGCGGGAGTGGCGAGCAGTACTTC. Full variable domain (missing parts from reference TRBV18 and TRBJ2-7): NAGVMQNPRHLVRRRGQEARLRCSPMKGHSHVYWYRQLPEEGLKFMVYLQKENIIDESGMPKERFSAEFPKEGPSILRIQQVVRGDSAAYFCASSPPAVSSGSGEQYFGPGTRLTVT.

The gene calls are TRBV6-1 and TRBJ1-5; TRBD1 might be the D (5 bases). The CDR3 is 15 amino acids. Trimming left V 3 bases short and J 1 base short, with 10 bases between. CDR1 is MNHNS and CDR2 is SASEGT in the germline V gene. CDR3 nucleotides: TGTGCCAGCAGTGATGGCAGGGCGAGCAATCAGCCCCAGCATTTT. This codes for CASSDGRASNQPQHF.